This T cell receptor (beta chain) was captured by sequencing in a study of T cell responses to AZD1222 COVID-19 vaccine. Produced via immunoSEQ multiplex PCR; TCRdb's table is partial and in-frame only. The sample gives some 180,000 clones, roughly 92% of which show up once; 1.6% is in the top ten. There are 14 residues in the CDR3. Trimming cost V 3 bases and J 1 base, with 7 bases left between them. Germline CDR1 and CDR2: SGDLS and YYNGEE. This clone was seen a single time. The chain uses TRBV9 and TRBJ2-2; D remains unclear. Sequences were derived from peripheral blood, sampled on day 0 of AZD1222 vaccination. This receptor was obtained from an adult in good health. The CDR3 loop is CASSGRGNTGELFF. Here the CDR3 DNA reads TGTGCCAGCAGCGGGCGCGGGAACACCGGGGAGCTGTTTTTT.